The TCR beta chain under discussion was sequenced for a study of T cells after posttransplantation cyclophosphamide. This table comes from immunoSEQ multiplex PCR, and its TCRdb copy is limited to in-frame clones, with some not included. Listed here are roughly 2,800 clones without any singletons, the top ten holding more than 15%. Findings and limits, study-wide: After PTCy, TRB diversity resembled that of CNI/methotrexate controls. TRB overlap between skin or GI tissue T cells and blood was limited. Later blood repertoires were often dominated by clones from the donor CD8+ memory compartment.

A marrow graft followed busulfan-fludarabine conditioning, with cyclophosphamide on days +3 and +4. This clone was recorded many times. Its target is not known. The sequenced sample was PBMCs, obtained 30 days after allogeneic stem cell transplant with posttransplant cyclophosphamide. The receptor was derived from a female patient between 55 and 75 years old who received an allogeneic stem cell transplant from an unrelated donor, was CMV-positive, and had acute GVHD only. Some T cells may be the graft donor's.

The CDR3 reads CASSLPGGNTGELFF. As DNA, the CDR3 is TGTGCCAGCAGCTTACCAGGGGGTAACACCGGGGAGCTGTTTTTT. V and J are TRBV7-9 and TRBJ2-2; 7 bases map to TRBD1. The CDR3 is 15 amino acids. V lost 2 bases and J lost 2; bases outside the gene matches: 2. CDR1 and CDR2 from the germline V gene are SEHNR and FQNEAQ (reference sequence).